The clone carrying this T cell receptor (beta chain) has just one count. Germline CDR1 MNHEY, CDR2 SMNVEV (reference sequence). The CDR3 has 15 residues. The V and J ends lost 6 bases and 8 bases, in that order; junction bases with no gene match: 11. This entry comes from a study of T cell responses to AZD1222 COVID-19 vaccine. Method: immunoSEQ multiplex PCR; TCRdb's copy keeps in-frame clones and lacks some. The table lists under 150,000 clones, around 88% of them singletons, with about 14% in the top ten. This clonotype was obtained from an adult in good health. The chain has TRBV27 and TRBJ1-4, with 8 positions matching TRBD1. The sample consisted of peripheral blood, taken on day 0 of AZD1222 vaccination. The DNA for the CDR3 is TGTGCCAGCAGGAGCTCCGGGACAGGAAGAGAAAAACTGTTTTTT. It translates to CASRSSGTGREKLFF.